A single sample is the source of the 28 T cell receptor beta chains below, sequenced in a study of Ad26.COV2.S vaccination and SARS-CoV-2 variants. Indicated treatment: 15 to 20 received Ad26.COV2.S at low or high dose, single or two shots; a few received placebo; per-sample allocation not given. Sampling was performed 63 days after the first vaccine or placebo injection. The method was immunoSEQ multiplex PCR; TCRdb's version includes in-frame clones alone and lacks a portion of them. The sample lists about 350,000 clones; roughly 85% were seen once. Sequenced here: peripheral blood, sampled in a trial of Ad26.COV2.S vaccine versus placebo. Source of these receptors: a person between 18 and 60 years old who received the Ad26.COV2.S COVID-19 vaccine or a placebo.

This clone was picked up a small number of times. The chain joins TRBV7-6 to TRBJ2-1; the D gene could be TRBD1 or TRBD2 (5 bases each). Germline V gives CDR1 SGHVS, CDR2 FNYEAQ. Deletions cut 7 bases from V and 4 bases from J, with 11 bases between. The CDR3 runs 13 residues. The chain's CDR3 is CASTDGGYNEQFF. The CDR3 DNA is TGTGCCAGCACCGATGGGGGATACAATGAGCAGTTCTTC.

The V call is TRBV27, the J call TRBJ2-2; the D is unclear. This CDR3 has 13 amino acids. Germline values: CDR1 MNHEY, CDR2 SMNVEV (reference sequence). Trimming shortened V by 3 bases and J by 6 bases, and 8 bases separated the two germline ends. The CDR3 nucleotides are TGTGCCAGCAGTTTTCTTGGGGCCGGGGAGCTGTTTTTT. It specifies CASSFLGAGELFF.

The V call is TRBV5-4, the J call TRBJ2-2; D gene unclear. Trimming took 2 bases from V and 4 from J, leaving 12 bases between them. The germline V gene has CDR1 SGHNT and CDR2 YYREEE (reference sequence). This CDR3 region has 15 residues. The CDR3 nucleotides read TGTGCCAGCAGCTTTCATGGCTATTCCACCGGGGAGCTGTTTTTT. Its translation: CASSFHGYSTGELFF.

The chain employs TRBV7-2 and TRBJ2-5, with 10 bases that match TRBD2. The CDR3 is 17 residues long. Germline lookup yields CDR1 SGHTA and CDR2 FQGNSA. The trim removed 5 bases at V and 5 bases at J, leaving 14 bases unmatched. The CDR3 spells CASSAERASGSLETQYF. In DNA form, the CDR3 reads TGTGCCAGCAGCGCCGAGAGGGCTAGCGGGAGTTTGGAGACCCAGTACTTC.

The chain is built from TRBV7-9 and TRBJ2-7; TRBD1 might be the D (7 bases). Trimming pared 5 bases from V and 3 bases from J, leaving 14 bases between. The length of the CDR3 is 14 residues. CDR1 SEHNR and CDR2 FQNEAQ come from the germline V gene (reference sequence). The chain's CDR3 is CASSPQGGSYEQYF. Written as DNA, the CDR3 is TGTGCCAGCAGCCCCCAGGGGGGTAGCTACGAGCAGTACTTC.

This rearrangement joins TRBV7-6 to TRBJ2-2; D unresolved. Germline values: CDR1 SGHVS, CDR2 FNYEAQ. This CDR3 region has 12 residues. V was cut by 4 bases and J by 6 bases, with 6 bases left in between. The CDR3: CASSSTSGELFF. CDR3 coding DNA: TGTGCCAGCAGCTCCACGTCCGGGGAGCTGTTTTTT.

The rearrangement uses TRBV5-1 and TRBJ2-1, with a possible D match to TRBD2 (7 bases). The V gene's germline CDR1 is SGHRS and CDR2 YFSETQ. The V end was cut by 0 bases, the J end by 2 bases, with 12 bases between. This CDR3 contains 16 residues. The CDR3 DNA reads as TGCGCCAGCAGCTTGGTAGGGGGGGTCCCCTACAATGAGCAGTTCTTC. Translating gives CASSLVGGVPYNEQFF. Drawing the rest from reference TRBV5-1 and TRBJ2-1, the complete variable domain is KAGVTQTPRYLIKTRGQQVTLSCSPISGHRSVSWYQQTPGQGLQFLFEYFSETQRNKGNFPGRFSGRQFSNSRSEMNVSTLELGDSALYLCASSLVGGVPYNEQFFGPGTRLTVL.

The gene calls are TRBV7-2 and TRBJ2-1, with TRBD2 identical over 9 bases. Losses at the gene ends were 2 bases for V and 9 bases for J; bases not matched to a gene: 2. The CDR3 spans 13 residues. CDR1 is SGHTA and CDR2 is FQGNSA in the germline V gene. Written as DNA, the CDR3 is TGTGCCAGCAGCTTAAGGCGGGAGGGTGAGCAGTTCTTC. Translated: CASSLRREGEQFF.

The chain combines TRBV15 with TRBJ1-3; D unclear. V lost 7 bases and J 4 bases, leaving 11 bases between the germline ends. The CDR3 extends over 13 amino acids. Germline V gene sequence: CDR1 LNHNV, CDR2 YYDKDF (reference sequence). As DNA, the CDR3 is TGTGCCACCAATAACATTGGGGGAAACACCATATATTTT. Protein product: CATNNIGGNTIYF.

This rearrangement joins TRBV7-2 to TRBJ2-7; 9 nucleotides align to TRBD2. Germline trimming cut 5 bases from V and 0 bases from J; bases unmatched to any gene: 2. Germline V lookup: CDR1 SGHTA, CDR2 FQGNSA. There are 14 residues in the CDR3. The CDR3 region has the DNA TGTGCCAGCAGCCGCGGGGGGGGCTCCTACGAGCAGTACTTC. Its translation is CASSRGGGSYEQYF.

In this sample, this clone turned up a few times. V usage is TRBV2 and J usage is TRBJ2-7; 9 nucleotides align to TRBD2. The length of the CDR3 is 16 residues. Looked up from germline, CDR1 is SNHLY and CDR2 is FYNNEI. The V segment lost 5 bases and the J segment 4 bases; nucleotides outside the gene matches: 12. CDR3 amino acids: CASSRASGVLHYEQYF. The CDR3 bases are TGTGCCAGCAGTCGCGCTAGCGGGGTTCTCCATTACGAGCAGTACTTC.

A single count supports this clone. The chain has TRBV15 and TRBJ2-7; TRBD2 matches 16 bases. The CDR3 is 19 residues long. Unmatched junction bases numbered 8, after V lost 0 bases and J lost 3 bases. In germline, CDR1 is LNHNV, CDR2 YYDKDF (reference sequence). CDR3 in DNA: TGTGCCACCAGCAGAGACAGGGGACTAGCGGGAGGGCCGTACTACGAGCAGTACTTC. Translated, it gives CATSRDRGLAGGPYYEQYF.

This chain uses TRBV9 with TRBJ2-5; D may be TRBD1 or TRBD2 (6 bases each). CDR1 and CDR2 from the germline V gene are SGDLS and YYNGEE. This CDR3 has 16 amino acids. V was trimmed by 4 bases and J by 4 bases, leaving 20 bases between them. CDR3 amino acids: CASSLSGAGLGETQYF. In DNA form, the CDR3 reads TGTGCCAGCAGCCTCTCGGGGGCGGGGCTTGGAGAGACCCAGTACTTC.

V is TRBV27 and J is TRBJ2-7, with 14 bases identical to TRBD2. In germline, CDR1 is MNHEY, CDR2 SMNVEV (reference sequence). The CDR3 has 20 amino acids. Trimming took 5 bases from V and 1 from J; bases not matched to a gene: 16. CDR3 loop: CASSALPGTSGGWGSYEQYF. CDR3 DNA sequence: TGTGCCAGCAGTGCTCTCCCCGGGACTAGCGGGGGTTGGGGTTCCTACGAGCAGTACTTC.

This chain uses TRBV7-2 with TRBJ2-1; D is uncertain. This CDR3 has 14 amino acids. The germline V and J ends were trimmed by 1 base and 0 bases, with 4 bases remaining between them. CDR1 is SGHTA and CDR2 is FQGNSA in the germline V gene. Here the CDR3 reads CASSLDSSYNEQFF. The DNA for the CDR3 is TGTGCCAGCAGCTTAGATAGCTCCTACAATGAGCAGTTCTTC.

The chain carries TRBV5-1 and TRBJ1-2; no reliable D call. This CDR3 region has 15 residues. With 4 bases removed from V and 2 bases from J, the gap between germline ends came to 15 bases. Germline V gene data show CDR1 as SGHRS and CDR2 as YFSETQ. The CDR3 nucleotides are TGCGCCAGCAGCCAGGACCGCCCATCAAACTATGGCTACACCTTC. Its protein is CASSQDRPSNYGYTF.

The V gene is TRBV7-8, the J gene TRBJ2-3; TRBD1 aligns across 7 bases. With 5 bases clipped from V and 0 bases from J, the junction kept 8 bases outside the gene matches. This CDR3 has 16 residues. Germline assignment: CDR1 SGHVS and CDR2 FQNEAQ. In DNA form, the CDR3 reads TGTGCCAGCAGCCCGAGGGACAGAGAAAGCACAGATACGCAGTATTTT. Amino acid sequence: CASSPRDRESTDTQYF. Using reference TRBV7-8 and TRBJ2-3 for the parts outside the CDR3, the full variable domain is GAGVSQSPRYKVAKRGQDVALRCDPISGHVSLFWYQQALGQGPEFLTYFQNEAQLDKSGLPSDRFFAERPEGSVSTLKIQRTQQEDSAVYLCASSPRDRESTDTQYFGPGTRLTVL.

Comments on this clone: Other nucleotide sequences in the sample specify the same CDR3. This rearrangement joins TRBV19 to TRBJ2-7; D remains ambiguous. This CDR3 is 13 amino acids long. Trimming shortened V by 3 bases and J by 2 bases, and 8 bases separated the two germline ends. The germline gives CDR1 LNHDA, CDR2 SQIVND (reference sequence). The CDR3 is CASSIGVTYEQYF. CDR3 DNA: TGTGCCAGTAGTATCGGCGTCACCTACGAGCAGTACTTC.

The J gene is TRBJ2-5, the V gene TRBV24-1, with unresolved D. Per germline, CDR1 KGHDR and CDR2 SFDVKD. Trimming pared 0 bases from V and 3 bases from J, leaving 1 base between. The CDR3 is 12 residues long. CDR3 region: CATSDLEETQYF. The CDR3, as DNA: TGTGCCACCAGTGATTTGGAAGAGACCCAGTACTTC.

This chain joins TRBV4-1 and TRBJ2-5; no reliable D call. The ends were cut back, 1 base at V and 4 bases at J, with 4 bases in the middle. The germline V gene encodes CDR1 MGHRA and CDR2 YSYEKL. The CDR3 extends over 12 amino acids. CDR3 bases: TGCGCCAGCAGCCAAGTTCTAGAGACCCAGTACTTC. This codes for CASSQVLETQYF.

This chain joins TRBV5-1 and TRBJ2-2, with 9 bases matching TRBD2. The CDR3 extends over 15 amino acids. Germline V gives CDR1 SGHRS, CDR2 YFSETQ. V trimming: 6 bases; J trimming: 4 bases; junction bases outside the gene matches: 7. CDR3 region: CASTAGGPGTGELFF. The DNA for the CDR3 is TGCGCCAGCACCGCGGGGGGGCCGGGCACCGGGGAGCTGTTTTTT.

The chain is built from TRBV4-3 and TRBJ2-5; the D gene could be TRBD1 or TRBD2 (5 bases each). The germline V gene has CDR1 LGHNA and CDR2 YSLEER. Trimming took 0 bases from V and 1 from J, leaving 15 bases between them. The CDR3 spans 17 residues. CDR3 protein: CASSQEGTGSPQETQYF. CDR3 nucleotides: TGCGCCAGCAGCCAAGAGGGGACGGGGTCCCCCCAAGAGACCCAGTACTTC.

The V gene is TRBV7-2, the J gene TRBJ2-6; D might be TRBD2 (5 bases). The V and J ends lost 5 bases and 0 bases respectively, with 5 bases between them. The CDR3 runs to 14 residues. CDR1 SGHTA and CDR2 FQGNSA come from the germline V gene. The CDR3 here is CASSRDSGANVLTF. The CDR3 nucleotides read TGTGCCAGCAGCCGGGACTCTGGGGCCAACGTCCTGACTTTC. The variable domain in full, completed from reference TRBV7-2 and TRBJ2-6, reads GAGVSQSPSNKVTEKGKDVELRCDPISGHTALYWYRQSLGQGLEFLIYFQGNSAPDKSGLPSDRFSAERTGGSVSTLTIQRTQQEDSAVYLCASSRDSGANVLTFGAGSRLTVL.

The count of this clone is one. Within the sample, other DNA sequences also encode this same CDR3. CDR3 in DNA: TGTGCCAGTAGTATAAGGGATAGCAATCAGCCCCAGCATTTT. Amino acids: CASSIRDSNQPQHF. The chain combines TRBV19 with TRBJ1-5; D is unclear. The CDR3 length is 14 residues. Germline V gene lookup returns CDR1 LNHDA and CDR2 SQIVND (reference sequence). The V gene lost 2 bases and the J gene lost 0 bases, with 5 bases spanning the gap.

V is TRBV5-1 and J is TRBJ2-1; 9 bases align to TRBD2. The germline gives CDR1 SGHRS, CDR2 YFSETQ. The V gene end was trimmed by 2 bases and the J gene end by 7 bases; junction bases not matched to a gene: 7. This CDR3 has 15 residues. CDR3 coding DNA: TGCGCCAGCAGCTTACCTAGCGGGAACTTTAATGAGCAGTTCTTC. Translated, it gives CASSLPSGNFNEQFF.

This chain joins TRBV3-1 (or the pseudogene TRBV3-2) and TRBJ2-7; TRBD2 aligns across 15 bases. The CDR3 is 15 amino acids. J gave up 5 bases and V 4 bases, and 3 bases lay outside the gene matches. Germline CDR1 and CDR2: LGHDT and YNNKEL (reference sequence). The CDR3 here is CASSRWTSGGDEQYF. DNA of the CDR3: TGTGCCAGCAGCCGATGGACTAGCGGGGGGGACGAGCAGTACTTC.

This chain connects TRBV11-3 to TRBJ2-5, with D tentatively TRBD1 (6 bases). The CDR3 runs to 14 residues. Trimming removed 4 bases at V and 0 bases at J, with 9 bases between. Germline CDR1 and CDR2: SGHNT and YENEEA. The CDR3 DNA reads TGTGCCAGCAGCTCATGGACAGACCAAGAGACCCAGTACTTC. Translation gives CASSSWTDQETQYF. Drawing the rest from reference TRBV11-3 and TRBJ2-5, the complete variable domain is EAGVVQSPRYKIIEKKQPVAFWCNPISGHNTLYWYLQNLGQGPELLIRYENEEAVDDSQLPKDRFSAERLKGVDSTLKIQPAELGDSAVYLCASSSWTDQETQYFGPGTRLLVL.

This chain joins TRBV2 and TRBJ1-1; TRBD1 matches at 11 bases. CDR1 is SNHLY, CDR2 FYNNEI, per germline. The CDR3 totals 14 residues. With V trimmed by 6 bases and J by 5 bases, 5 bases remained unmatched. The CDR3 region has the DNA TGTGCCAGCAGCGCCGGGACAGGGGGAACTGAAGCTTTCTTT. The encoded protein is CASSAGTGGTEAFF.